This T cell receptor beta chain was obtained from a study of blood T cell repertoires in COVID-19. The wider study: COVID-19 samples from acute and convalescent phases originated in the United States, Italy and Spain. Nucleic acid was either cDNA or gDNA, and it came from T cells, B-cell-depleted T cells, or PBMCs.

This clone was counted a single time. Sequencing was performed with immunoSEQ multiplex PCR; in TCRdb, only in-frame clones are kept and a portion is missing. The table lists about 250,000 clones, approximately 79% of them singletons. Trimming shortened V by 8 bases and J by 5 bases, and 15 bases separated the two germline ends. This CDR3 is 13 amino acids long. Per germline, CDR1 LNHDA and CDR2 SQIVND (reference sequence). This clonotype originated in a woman aged 40 to 49 with active or convalescent COVID-19. Sequencing was done on a sample of peripheral blood. The chain couples TRBV19 to TRBJ1-1; weak D call: TRBD1 (5 bases). The CDR3 is CASWAAGLTEAFF. The DNA of the CDR3 is TGTGCCAGTTGGGCGGCAGGGCTTACTGAAGCTTTCTTT.